This T cell receptor (beta chain) was sequenced for a study of T cells after yellow fever vaccination (dated by TCRdb to between 2019 and 2020). Regarding the complete study: The SMART-Seq v4 Ultra Low Input RNA kit was used to prepare libraries from fractions with low cell numbers. To track T-cell clones before and after primary and booster YFV17D yellow fever vaccination, bulk TCR alpha and beta repertoires were sequenced longitudinally. Two healthy male donors, one aged 18 to 30 and one aged 30 to 40 years, were included in the cohort. Blood was drawn at multiple timepoints before and after primary and secondary immunization, with bulk PBMC replicates and cell subsets isolated. Study-wide conclusions, independent of this receptor: A small fraction of clonotypes appeared in both the CD4 and CD8 compartments, likely as a result of convergent recombination. Computational filtering was required because FACS-sorted repertoires could contain abundant contaminating clonotypes from the bulk population. After the booster, most clones that had expanded after primary vaccination were detected again (about 95% of CD4 and more than 80% of CD8), suggesting broad maintenance of memory. Compared with the primary T-cell response, the secondary T-cell response was faster but weaker, reaching its peak on day 5 rather than on day 15. Only a couple of donors were included in the study, so the extent to which the findings can be generalized is limited.

This clonotype was seen more than once but under ten times. Its antigen is currently not known. Base qualities are not provided; no much larger clone lies one nucleotide away. TCR cDNA was synthesized by 5'RACE template switching, through which a universal primer site and unique molecular identifiers were introduced. Priming for cDNA synthesis came from both the TCR alpha and TCR beta constant segments. Two PCR steps were used to amplify libraries, with sample barcodes and sequencing adapters being added in the second step. Sequencing of libraries was done on Illumina HiSeq 2500 (2x100 bp) or NovaSeq (2x150 bp). Turning to the authors' computational methods: Demultiplexing of reads and collapsing into UMI consensus sequences were performed with MIGEC, and V(D)J alignment was carried out with MiXCR. Vaccine-responding clonotypes were identified with edgeR using replicate PBMC samples, with FDR below 0.01 and a log2 fold change above 5 up to day 15 being required. Each bulk clonotype received a CD4 or CD8 identity based on whether the sequenced CD4 or CD8 repertoire contained that clonotype at higher abundance. Using fastp at Q25 and MiXCR, TCRdb reprocessed the public reads and kept productive beta chains. Rows are combined by CDR3 protein, so each entry shows the most common genes and DNA. These V and J calls are TCRdb output, not the study's own analysis. The sample contains roughly 300,000 distinct CDR3 sequences, around 6.8% of them found a single time. The top ten constitute roughly a sixth of the sample.

From a lookup of the germline V gene (reference sequence), CDR1 and CDR2 are DFQATT and SNEGSKA. From the cysteine up to the phenylalanine, the CDR3 has a length of 15 residues. The kept DNA is CDR3 alone, 45 bases in frame from the first base. From V the trimming removes 4 bases and from J it removes 2 bases, while the gene matches leave 5 bases of the junction unaccounted for. Per the publication, the treatment or condition label means: live attenuated yellow fever vaccine strain. At each blood-draw timepoint, two biological replicates of bulk PBMCs were collected. PBMCs were isolated from peripheral blood using a standard Ficoll-Paque protocol. TriZol was used to extract RNA from bulk PBMCs, from CD4 and CD8 fractions, and from dextramer-positive and dextramer-negative fractions.

Sequenced here: PBMCs, sampled roughly 45 days after the first yellow fever vaccination. Recombination linked TRBV20-1 to TRBJ2-3, and 11 junction bases match TRBD1. This sequence was found in a man younger than 30 who received the YFV17D yellow fever vaccine. In nucleotides, the sequence is TGCAGTGCTACCGGACAGGGGGCCCCCACAGATACGCAGTATTTT. Translated, it reads CSATGQGAPTDTQYF.